The T cell receptor (beta chain) under discussion was sequenced for a study of T cell repertoires in cytomegalovirus infection. TCRdb ran MiXCR on the reads and lists one entry per CDR3 protein. The table lists about 770,000 distinct CDR3 sequences, 25% to 35% of them singletons. For this clonotype: Its cognate antigen is unknown.

Germline CDR1 is DFQATT and CDR2 is SNEGSKA (reference sequence). The CDR3 totals 14 residues. Trimming shortened V by 0 bases and J by 2 bases, and 8 bases separated the two germline ends. General observations from the study: Within the response measured ex vivo, HLA-C-restricted CMV-specific TCR beta clonotypes were dominant. Summed frequency of public TCR beta families distinguished CMV carriers with the relevant HLA.

The chain recombines TRBV20-1 with TRBJ1-5, with no clear D. The receptor was isolated from a human donor in good health (CMV status not recorded). Some clones in this sample may be carry-over from other donors' samples. The source was cultured CD8+ T cells from PBMCs, collected from culture after CMV antigen stimulation. CDR3 in amino acids: CSARDQLGNQPQHF. CDR3 nucleotides: TGCAGTGCTAGAGACCAATTAGGCAATCAGCCCCAGCATTTT.